The 15 T cell receptor beta chains reported below all come from one sample, sequenced in a study of shared clonotypes between healthy human individuals. Libraries were prepared by immunoSEQ multiplex PCR; TCRdb keeps only in-frame clonotypes and omits some of them. The data contain around 1.6 million clones, 95% to 99% of them seen just once; the ten biggest clones take up about 0.45%. The sequenced sample consisted of naive CD4+ T cells sorted from blood. Subset of the sample: CD45RA+ positively selected. These receptors came from a man aged 25-40 years in good health.

V gene TRBV6-6 combines with J gene TRBJ2-7; D may be TRBD2 (5 bases). Germline-derived CDR1 and CDR2 are MNHNY and SVGAGI (reference sequence). The CDR3 contains 14 residues. Trimming took off 0 bases at V and 6 bases at J, with 12 bases between the two ends. This CDR3 is CASSYSLEGGEQYF. DNA of the CDR3: TGTGCCAGCAGTTACTCACTAGAGGGTGGCGAGCAGTACTTC.

This clone showed up just once. This chain joins TRBV11-2 and TRBJ2-5; D remains ambiguous. Deletions cut 5 bases from V and 5 bases from J, with 18 bases between. The CDR3 consists of 15 residues. CDR1 and CDR2 from the germline V gene are SGHAT and FQNNGV. CDR3 loop: CASSESGRIGETQYF. The CDR3 DNA sequence: TGTGCCAGCAGCGAGTCGGGTCGAATAGGGGAGACCCAGTACTTC.

The genes are TRBV11-2 and TRBJ2-2; D is possibly TRBD1 (6 bases). Germline lookup yields CDR1 SGHAT and CDR2 FQNNGV. There are 16 residues in the CDR3. V was cut by 8 bases and J by 5 bases, with 21 bases left in between. The CDR3 loop reads CASGELQGLRTGELFF. DNA for the CDR3: TGTGCCAGCGGAGAGCTCCAGGGGTTGAGAACCGGGGAGCTGTTTTTT.

This chain links TRBV5-4 with TRBJ1-4, with D hard to call. Looked up from germline, CDR1 is SGHNT and CDR2 is YYREEE (reference sequence). There are 14 residues in the CDR3. V lost 0 bases and J 8 bases, leaving 11 bases between the germline ends. CDR3 DNA sequence: TGTGCCAGCAGCTTGGGACAAGGTGGAGAAAAACTGTTTTTT. Its translation is CASSLGQGGEKLFF.

Comment on this clone: The junction shows a germline mismatch at one end, possibly a read error. The chain has TRBV2 and TRBJ2-7; D may be TRBD1 (6 bases). CDR1 is SNHLY and CDR2 is FYNNEI in the germline V gene. The CDR3 extends over 11 amino acids. For the CDR3, the DNA is TGTGCCAGCAGCGAAGGGACACAGGAGTACTTC. It yields the protein CASSEGTQEYF.

This rearrangement joins TRBV6-1 to TRBJ2-7; D remains ambiguous. Germline V lookup: CDR1 MNHNS, CDR2 SASEGT. There are 14 residues in the CDR3. V lost 2 bases, J lost 6 bases, and 14 bases lay in between. The chain's CDR3 is CASSETIGFAEQYF. The CDR3 DNA follows: TGTGCCAGCAGTGAAACGATAGGGTTCGCCGAGCAGTACTTC.

This sequence joins TRBV5-1 and TRBJ2-7, with a possible D match to TRBD2 (7 bases). CDR3 length: 16 residues. Trimming removed 7 bases at V and 3 bases at J, with 23 bases between. From germline, CDR1 is SGHRS and CDR2 YFSETQ. CDR3 DNA: TGCGCCAGCTCCTCAAGTTCGGGGGGCCATCACTACGAGCAGTACTTC. Amino acids: CASSSSSGGHHYEQYF.

The chain combines TRBV15 with TRBJ1-1, with a possible D match to TRBD1 (5 bases). This CDR3 contains 14 residues. From germline, CDR1 is LNHNV and CDR2 YYDKDF (reference sequence). V was cut by 4 bases and J by 1 base, with 10 bases left in between. The CDR3 reads CATSIGGTNTEAFF. DNA for the CDR3: TGTGCCACCAGCATAGGAGGGACGAACACTGAAGCTTTCTTT.

The chain employs TRBV5-1 and TRBJ2-3, with TRBD2 as a possible D gene (6 bases). Germline V CDR1 and CDR2: SGHRS, YFSETQ. V lost 6 bases, J lost 2 bases, and 13 bases lay in between. The CDR3 is made up of 14 amino acids. CDR3 amino acids: CASKGRDVTDTQYF. The DNA for the CDR3 is TGCGCCAGCAAAGGGCGGGACGTCACAGATACGCAGTATTTT.

The chain carries TRBV11-2 and TRBJ2-3; D is perhaps TRBD2 (6 bases). Deletions cut 2 bases from V and 4 bases from J, with 16 bases between. Germline CDR1 and CDR2: SGHAT and FQNNGV. The CDR3 totals 16 residues. The CDR3 nucleotides read TGTGCCAGCAGCTTATATCCCGGAAGGGAGGCAGATACGCAGTATTTT. Amino acid sequence: CASSLYPGREADTQYF.

V and J are TRBV4-3 and TRBJ2-1; 11 positions match TRBD2. V gave up 0 bases and J gave up 4 bases; unmatched junction bases: 11. The length of the CDR3 is 19 residues. The germline V gene encodes CDR1 LGHNA and CDR2 YSLEER. CDR3 sequence: CASSQDRATSGGIYNEQFF. The CDR3, as DNA: TGCGCCAGCAGCCAAGATCGGGCAACTAGCGGGGGAATTTACAATGAGCAGTTCTTC.

J is TRBJ1-3 and V is TRBV25-1; D not resolved. Germline loops: CDR1 MGHDK, CDR2 SYGVNS. The CDR3 has 15 amino acids. The germline V and J ends were trimmed by 5 bases and 2 bases, with 13 bases remaining between them. The CDR3 protein is CASSKSANTGNTIYF. In nucleotides, the CDR3 is TGTGCCAGCAGTAAATCAGCTAACACTGGAAACACCATATATTTT.

The rearrangement links TRBV29-1 to TRBJ2-7; 8 nucleotides line up with TRBD2. With V trimmed by 7 bases and J by 3 bases, 11 bases remained unmatched. Germline CDR1 reads SQVTM; CDR2 reads ANQGSEA. This CDR3 contains 14 residues. The CDR3 DNA reads as TGCAGCGCGGGAGGGGCTAGCGGAAACTACGAGCAGTACTTC. Its translation is CSAGGASGNYEQYF.

V usage is TRBV6-4 and J usage is TRBJ2-2, with 7 bases that match TRBD1. V dropped 6 bases and J dropped 1; count of bases not matched to a gene: 5. The CDR3 spans 15 residues. Germline values: CDR1 MRHNA, CDR2 SNTAGT. The CDR3 is CASRVTGRNTGELFF. CDR3 nucleotide sequence: TGTGCCAGCAGAGTGACAGGGCGGAACACCGGGGAGCTGTTTTTT.

This chain joins TRBV4-1 and TRBJ2-7; no reliable D call. The CDR3 is made up of 17 amino acids. V lost 1 base and J lost 3, with 19 bases in between. The V gene's germline CDR1 is MGHRA and CDR2 YSYEKL. For the CDR3, the DNA is TGCGCCAGCAGCCAAGCGCCAGGATCTCTCCGAATCTACGAGCAGTACTTC. It encodes CASSQAPGSLRIYEQYF.